This is a list of T cell receptor beta chains from one sample in a study of cytomegalovirus exposure and HLA in healthy donors. Here immunoSEQ multiplex PCR was the method, and the copy in TCRdb shows in-frame clones only, minus some. The sample records under 200,000 clones, over 9.5% being singletons. Sequencing used PBMCs. The receptors shown here come from a man aged 45 to 65 in good health and CMV-seropositive. Both conserved end residues are part of each CDR3. A D gene is named only where the DNA matches it firmly. Size is stated for part of the rows, as once, few or many counts, or as a class when the clone is expanded.

>TRBJ1-3|NA|NA|TRBV2
CASSQGNSGNTIYF
TGTGCCAGCAGCCAGGGGAACTCTGGAAACACCATATATTTT
>TRBJ2-5|NA|TRBD2|TRBV5-8
CASSPGLAGTGETQYF
TGTGCCAGCAGCCCTGGACTAGCGGGAACGGGGGAGACCCAGTACTTC
>TRBJ2-5|NA|TRBD2|TRBV15
CATSKGLVEETQYF
TGTGCCACCAGCAAGGGACTAGTGGAAGAGACCCAGTACTTC
>TRBJ2-1|few|TRBD2|TRBV11-3
CASSFGASGNNEQFF
TGTGCCAGCAGCTTTGGGGCTAGCGGTAACAATGAGCAGTTCTTC
>TRBJ2-3|NA|TRBD1|TRBV28
CASGQGTSTDTQYF
TGTGCCAGCGGACAGGGGACGAGCACAGATACGCAGTATTTT
>TRBJ1-2|NA|TRBD1|TRBV6-5
CARRTGSEGYTF
TGTGCCAGAAGGACAGGGAGCGAGGGCTACACCTTC
>TRBJ2-2|few|TRBD2|TRBV10-3
CATRGDFTNTGELFF
TGTGCCACCCGGGGGGACTTCACTAACACCGGGGAGCTGTTTTTT
>TRBJ2-2|few|TRBD1|TRBV7-2
CASSLTGQSNTGELFF
TGTGCCAGCAGCTTAACGGGACAGAGCAACACCGGGGAGCTGTTTTTT
>TRBJ1-4|NA|TRBD1|TRBV7-9
CASSLRDSDEKLFF
TGTGCCAGCAGCCTCCGGGACAGTGATGAAAAACTGTTTTTT
>TRBJ2-3|few|NA|TRBV11-3
CASSLVGQGTDTQYF
TGTGCCAGCAGCTTAGTTGGGCAGGGCACAGATACGCAGTATTTT
>TRBJ2-3|NA|NA|TRBV19
CASSISGLVDTQYF
TGTGCCAGTAGTATATCAGGGTTGGTAGATACGCAGTATTTT
>TRBJ1-1|NA|TRBD1|TRBV18
CASSSRGQGTEAFF
TGTGCCAGCTCATCAAGGGGACAGGGCACTGAAGCTTTCTTT
>TRBJ2-5|few|NA|TRBV7-8
CASSQGRRETQYF
TGTGCCAGCAGCCAAGGGAGGCGGGAGACCCAGTACTTC
>TRBJ2-3|NA|TRBD2|TRBV10-3
CAISESSGGQGDTQYF
TGTGCCATCAGTGAGAGTAGCGGGGGCCAGGGGGATACGCAGTATTTT
>TRBJ1-6|few|NA|TRBV6-5
CASSRGSPENSPLHF
TGTGCCAGCAGCCGCGGGAGCCCCGAGAATTCACCCCTCCACTTT
>TRBJ2-5|few|NA|TRBV6-5
CASSPTSGETQYF
TGTGCCAGCAGCCCCACGTCCGGGGAGACCCAGTACTTC
>TRBJ2-5|NA|TRBD1|TRBV15
CATSRGVDRGRGETQYF
TGTGCCACCAGCAGAGGGGTGGACAGGGGGAGAGGGGAGACCCAGTACTTC
>TRBJ2-5|NA|NA|TRBV2
CASNQLALVETQYF
TGTGCCAGCAACCAATTAGCGCTGGTGGAGACCCAGTACTTC